This T cell receptor (beta chain) was retrieved from a study of human T cells and chemical hapten exposure (dated by TCRdb to about 2021). With respect to the entire study: For sensitization, 2% DPC in acetone was applied to a 2 cm by 2 cm area of upper inner arm skin. Patient blood was sampled pre-sensitization (week 0) and at 2, 6 and about 24 weeks after DPC sensitization. Peripheral blood TCR repertoire changes were tracked in vivo in alopecia patients during primary and secondary sensitization to the hapten diphenylcyclopropenone (DPC). Weekly therapeutic DPC doses were additionally applied to the scalp of patients throughout the approximately 25-week study period. The mostly female patient cohort included alopecia areata with under or over 50% scalp involvement, alopecia totalis and alopecia universalis. About 27 alopecia patients gave blood for TCR sequencing at one to four time points (pre-sensitization, 2, 6 and 24 weeks). Patch testing on the upper back used Finn chambers containing 0.01% DPC, with scoring done after 6 days according to International Contact Dermatitis Research Group standards. The libraries were sequenced as a pool, and the TCR yield per sample differed mostly because of small variations in library volumes within the pool.

The CDR3 runs 14 residues from the cysteine to the phenylalanine. The kept DNA is CDR3 alone, 42 bases in frame from the first base. The trim is 6 bases for V and 7 bases for J, with a gap of 16 bases between the germline ends. CDR1 and CDR2 were assigned from the germline V gene (reference sequence) as LNHDA and SQIVND. The intended sense of this specimen's time point label: patch test 2, 6 weeks after DPC sensitization. This specimen's treatment or condition label, per the study, means: therapeutic diphenylcyclopropenone sensitization with weekly scalp DPC. Blood at each patch-test visit was drawn before the patch test was applied. To be eligible, patients had to be aged 18 to 70, diagnosed with alopecia and judged suitable for DPC therapy, while pregnant patients were excluded. Total RNA was extracted from unfractionated whole blood collected in Tempus Blood RNA tubes. Results the study describes overall, beyond this receptor: Expanded TCRs formed significantly more large CDR3 similarity clusters than pre-sensitization or healthy control sets, consistent with antigen-driven responses. After repeated subsampling, changes were observed in the strength of the expansion versus patch-test correlation and in the threshold at which the correlation became significant. No change with DPC sensitization was found in the number of TCRs above 1 in 1000 frequency, and no evidence of global repertoire structure alterations was found. Alopecia, a presumed autoimmune disease, was present in all patients, so the immune response of the patients might differ from that of healthy individuals. A positive correlation was found between the number of PT1 expanded TCRs and patch test score, with significance reached at thresholds 8, 16 and 32 but not 4.

This clonotype was seen ten or more times. Its antigen is still unknown. Per-base qualities were not stored, and no clone one base away is much larger. The library was built by means of RACE. The instrument given in TCRdb is NextSeq 500. During library preparation, unique molecular identifiers were attached to individual cDNA molecules so that TCRs could be counted in a quantitative, reproducible way. Each blood RNA sample was used to sequence both TCR alpha and TCR beta chains. On the authors' methods: Samples had a median of about 96,000 TCRs, with a range from roughly 23,224 to 700,000. The Decombinator software suite was used to annotate the V, J and CDR3 of the TCR reads. To make PS versus PT1 abundance plots, every sample was subsampled to the same number of TCRs (28,000). TCRs were defined as expanded if absent before sensitization and observed at least eight times at the 2-week time point. Using fastp trimming at Q25 and MiXCR clonotype assembly, TCRdb reanalyzed the public sequencing data and kept in-frame beta chains. Entries are consolidated by CDR3 protein sequence, retaining the most common genes and DNA. In this record, the V and J calls reflect TCRdb's handling and not the investigators' own analysis. The sample has some 99,000 distinct CDR3 sequences on record, 9.2% of them singletons. The ten biggest clones cover approximately 3% of the sample.

This material consisted of whole blood, taken in connection with sensitization to the hapten diphenylcyclopropenone (DPC). This clonotype was obtained from a woman in her 40s with alopecia areata. Some clones in this sample may be carry-over from other donors' samples. The chain is assembled from TRBV19 and TRBJ2-1, with no D gene named confidently. The DNA reads TGTGCCAGTAGGCAGGTCAACATTGGGAATGAGCAGTTCTTC. Its protein is CASRQVNIGNEQFF. This CDR3, with the reference TRBV19 and TRBJ2-1 proteins standing in past its ends, gives the full variable domain DGGITQSPKYLFRKEGQNVTLSCEQNLNHDAMYWYRQDPGQGLRLIYYSQIVNDFQKGDIAEGYSVSREKKESFPLTVTSAQKNPTAFYLCASRQVNIGNEQFFGPGTRLTVL.